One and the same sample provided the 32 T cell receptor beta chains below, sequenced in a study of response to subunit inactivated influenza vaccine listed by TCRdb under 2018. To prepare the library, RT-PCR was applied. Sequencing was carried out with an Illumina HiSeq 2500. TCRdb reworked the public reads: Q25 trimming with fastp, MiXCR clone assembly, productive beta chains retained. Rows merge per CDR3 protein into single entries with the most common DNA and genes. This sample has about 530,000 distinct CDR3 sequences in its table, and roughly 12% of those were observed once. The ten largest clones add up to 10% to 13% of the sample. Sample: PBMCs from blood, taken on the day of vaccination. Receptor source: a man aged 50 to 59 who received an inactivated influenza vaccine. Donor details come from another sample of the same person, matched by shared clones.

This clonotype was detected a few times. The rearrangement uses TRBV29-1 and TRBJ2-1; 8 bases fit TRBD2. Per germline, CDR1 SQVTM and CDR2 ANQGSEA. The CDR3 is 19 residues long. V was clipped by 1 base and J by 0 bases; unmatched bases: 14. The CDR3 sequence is CSVEGFGLAGATSYNEQFF. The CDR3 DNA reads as TGCAGCGTTGAAGGGTTTGGGCTAGCGGGTGCTACCTCCTACAATGAGCAGTTCTTC.

This CDR3 reads CASSPPRPGETQYF. CDR3 in DNA: TGCGCCAGCAGCCCCCCCCGGCCGGGGGAGACCCAGTACTTC. V gene TRBV5-1 combines with J gene TRBJ2-5, with a tentative D call TRBD2 (5 bases). The ends were cut back, 4 bases at V and 5 bases at J, with 15 bases in the middle. Per germline, CDR1 SGHRS and CDR2 YFSETQ. The CDR3 spans 14 residues.

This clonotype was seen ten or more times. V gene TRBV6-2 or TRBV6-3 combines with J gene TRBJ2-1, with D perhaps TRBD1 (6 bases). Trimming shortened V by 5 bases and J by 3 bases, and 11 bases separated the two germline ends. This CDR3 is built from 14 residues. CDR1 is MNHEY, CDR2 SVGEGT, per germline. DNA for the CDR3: TGTGCCAGCAGTCCCCGGACAGTCTACAATGAGCAGTTCTTC. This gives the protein CASSPRTVYNEQFF.

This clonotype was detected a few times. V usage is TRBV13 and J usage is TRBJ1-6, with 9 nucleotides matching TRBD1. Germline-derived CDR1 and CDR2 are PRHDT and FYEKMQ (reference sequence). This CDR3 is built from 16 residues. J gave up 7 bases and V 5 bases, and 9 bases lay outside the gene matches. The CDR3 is CASSARDRAPNSPLHF. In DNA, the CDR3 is TGTGCCAGCAGCGCAAGGGACAGGGCACCCAATTCACCCCTCCACTTT. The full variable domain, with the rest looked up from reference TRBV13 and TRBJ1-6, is AAGVIQSPRHLIKEKRETATLKCYPIPRHDTVYWYQQGPGQDPQFLISFYEKMQSDKGSIPDRFSAQQFSDYHSELNMSSLELGDSALYFCASSARDRAPNSPLHFGNGTRLTVT.

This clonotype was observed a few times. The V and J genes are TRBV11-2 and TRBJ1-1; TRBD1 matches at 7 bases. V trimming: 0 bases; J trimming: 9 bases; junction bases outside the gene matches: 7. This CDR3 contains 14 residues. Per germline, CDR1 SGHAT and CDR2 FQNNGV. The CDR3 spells CASSLDYRGDKAFF. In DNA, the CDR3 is TGTGCCAGCAGCTTAGATTACAGGGGTGACAAAGCTTTCTTT.

CDR3 amino acids: CASSQDVRTDGYTF. In DNA form, the CDR3 reads TGCGCCAGCAGCCAAGATGTCCGGACAGATGGCTACACCTTC. The chain employs TRBV4-3 and TRBJ1-2; D perhaps matches TRBD1 (6 bases). The CDR3 extends over 14 amino acids. Trimming took 0 bases from V and 6 from J, leaving 11 bases between them. Looked up from germline, CDR1 is LGHNA and CDR2 is YSLEER.

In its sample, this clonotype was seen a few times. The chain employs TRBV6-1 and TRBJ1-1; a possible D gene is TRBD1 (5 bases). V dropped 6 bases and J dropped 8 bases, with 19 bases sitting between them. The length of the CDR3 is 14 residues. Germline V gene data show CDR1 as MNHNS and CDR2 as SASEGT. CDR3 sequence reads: CASSLGGMVPEAFF. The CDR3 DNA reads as TGTGCCAGCAGCCTGGGGGGGATGGTTCCAGAAGCTTTCTTT.

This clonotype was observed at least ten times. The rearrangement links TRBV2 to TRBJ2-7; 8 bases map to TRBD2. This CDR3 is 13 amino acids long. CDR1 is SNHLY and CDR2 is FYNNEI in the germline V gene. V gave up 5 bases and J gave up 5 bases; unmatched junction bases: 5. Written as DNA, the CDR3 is TGTGCCAGCAGTTTTAGCGGGACCAACGAGCAGTACTTC. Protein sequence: CASSFSGTNEQYF.

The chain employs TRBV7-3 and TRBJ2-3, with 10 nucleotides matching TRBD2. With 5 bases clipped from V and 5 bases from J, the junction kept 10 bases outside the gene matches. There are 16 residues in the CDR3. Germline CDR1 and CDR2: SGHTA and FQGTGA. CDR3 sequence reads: CASSVGAGGPGDTQYF. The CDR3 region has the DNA TGTGCCAGCAGCGTTGGAGCGGGAGGGCCTGGAGATACGCAGTATTTT.

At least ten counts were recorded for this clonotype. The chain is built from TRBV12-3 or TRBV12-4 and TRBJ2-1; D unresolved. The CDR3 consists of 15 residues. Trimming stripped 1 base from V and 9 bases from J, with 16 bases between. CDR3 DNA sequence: TGTGCCAGCAGTTTAGATGGGATCTCCATGGGTGAGCAGTTCTTC. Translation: CASSLDGISMGEQFF.

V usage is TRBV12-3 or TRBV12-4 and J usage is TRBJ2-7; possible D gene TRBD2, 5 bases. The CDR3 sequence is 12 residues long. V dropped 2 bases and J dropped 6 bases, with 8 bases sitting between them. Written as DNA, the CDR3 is TGTGCCAGCAGTTTATCGGGGTCCGAGCAGTACTTC. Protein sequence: CASSLSGSEQYF.

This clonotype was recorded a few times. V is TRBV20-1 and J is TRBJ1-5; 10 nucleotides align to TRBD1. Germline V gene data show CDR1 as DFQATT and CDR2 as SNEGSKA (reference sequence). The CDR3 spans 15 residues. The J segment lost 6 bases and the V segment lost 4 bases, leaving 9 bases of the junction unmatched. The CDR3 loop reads CSAKTGTGVFQPQHF. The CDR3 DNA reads TGCAGTGCTAAAACCGGGACAGGGGTATTTCAGCCCCAGCATTTT.

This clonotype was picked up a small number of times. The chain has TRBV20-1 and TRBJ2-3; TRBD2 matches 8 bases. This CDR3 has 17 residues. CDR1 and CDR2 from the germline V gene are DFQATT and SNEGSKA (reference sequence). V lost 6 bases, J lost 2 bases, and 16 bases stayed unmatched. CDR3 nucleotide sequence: TGCAGTGCCCCGCCGGCTAGCGGGCGACACTTCACAGATACGCAGTATTTT. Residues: CSAPPASGRHFTDTQYF.

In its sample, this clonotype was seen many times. The CDR3 DNA is TGTGCCACCAGCAGAGGTGGGGGAGGGCCGATTTCGGATACGCAGTATTTT. Its translation: CATSRGGGGPISDTQYF. The chain carries TRBV15 and TRBJ2-3; 7 bases match TRBD2. CDR1 is LNHNV, CDR2 YYDKDF, per germline (reference sequence). V gave up 1 base and J gave up 6 bases; unmatched junction bases: 13. This CDR3 contains 17 residues. The entire variable domain, with the rest obtained from reference TRBV15 and TRBJ2-3, is as follows: DAMVIQNPRYQVTQFGKPVTLSCSQTLNHNVMYWYQQKSSQAPKLLFHYYDKDFNNEADTPDNFQSRRPNTSFCFLDIRSPGLGDTAMYLCATSRGGGGPISDTQYFGPGTRLTVL.

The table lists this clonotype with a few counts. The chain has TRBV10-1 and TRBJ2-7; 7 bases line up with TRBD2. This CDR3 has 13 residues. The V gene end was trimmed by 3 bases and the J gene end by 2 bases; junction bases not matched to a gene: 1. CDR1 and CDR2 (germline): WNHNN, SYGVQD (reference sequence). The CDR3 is CASSEAGTYEQYF. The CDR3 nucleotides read TGCGCCAGCAGTGAAGCGGGAACCTACGAGCAGTACTTC.

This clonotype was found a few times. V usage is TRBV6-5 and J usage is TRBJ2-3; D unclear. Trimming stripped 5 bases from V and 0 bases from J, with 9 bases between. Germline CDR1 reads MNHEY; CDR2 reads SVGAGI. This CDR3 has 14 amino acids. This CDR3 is CASSHLGSTDTQYF. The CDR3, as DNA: TGTGCCAGCAGTCACCTCGGGAGCACAGATACGCAGTATTTT.

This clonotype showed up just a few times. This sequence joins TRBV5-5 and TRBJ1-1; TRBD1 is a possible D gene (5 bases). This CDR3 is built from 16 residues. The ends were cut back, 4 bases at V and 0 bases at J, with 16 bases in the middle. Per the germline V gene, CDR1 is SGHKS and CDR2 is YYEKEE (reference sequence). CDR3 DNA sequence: TGTGCCAGCAGCCGGCGGACAAGCTACATGAACACTGAAGCTTTCTTT. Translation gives CASSRRTSYMNTEAFF.

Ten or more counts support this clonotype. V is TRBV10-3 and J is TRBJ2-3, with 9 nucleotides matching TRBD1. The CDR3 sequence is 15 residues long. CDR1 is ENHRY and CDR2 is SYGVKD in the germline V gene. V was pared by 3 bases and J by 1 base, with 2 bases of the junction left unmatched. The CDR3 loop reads CAISDRQGGTDTQYF. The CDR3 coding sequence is TGTGCCATCAGTGACCGACAGGGGGGCACAGATACGCAGTATTTT.

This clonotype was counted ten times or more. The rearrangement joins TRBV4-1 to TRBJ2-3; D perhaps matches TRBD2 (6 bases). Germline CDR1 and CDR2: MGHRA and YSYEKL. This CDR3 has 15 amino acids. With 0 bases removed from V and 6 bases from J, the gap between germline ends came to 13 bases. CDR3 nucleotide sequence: TGCGCCAGCAGCCAAGAAGGACGGAGGGTGGATACGCAGTATTTT. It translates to CASSQEGRRVDTQYF.

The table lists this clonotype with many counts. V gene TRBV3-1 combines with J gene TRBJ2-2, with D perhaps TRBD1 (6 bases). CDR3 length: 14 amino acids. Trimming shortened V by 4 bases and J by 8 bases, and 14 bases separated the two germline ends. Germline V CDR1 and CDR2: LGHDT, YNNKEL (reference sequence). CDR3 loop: CASSPQGSRGELFF. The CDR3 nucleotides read TGTGCCAGCAGCCCACAGGGTTCGAGGGGGGAGCTGTTTTTT.

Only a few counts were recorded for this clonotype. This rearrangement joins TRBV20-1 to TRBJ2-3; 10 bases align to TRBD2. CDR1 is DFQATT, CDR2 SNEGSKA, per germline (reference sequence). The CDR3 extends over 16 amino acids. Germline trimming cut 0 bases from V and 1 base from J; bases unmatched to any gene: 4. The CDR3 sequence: CSARDLLAGGTDTQYF. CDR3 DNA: TGCAGTGCTAGAGATCTGCTAGCGGGGGGCACAGATACGCAGTATTTT.

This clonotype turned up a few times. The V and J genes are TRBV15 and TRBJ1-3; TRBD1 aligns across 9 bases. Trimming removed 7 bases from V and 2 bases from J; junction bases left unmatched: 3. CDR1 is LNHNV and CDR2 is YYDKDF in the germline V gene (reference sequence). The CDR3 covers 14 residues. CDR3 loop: CATKRQGAGNTIYF. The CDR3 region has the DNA TGTGCCACCAAACGACAGGGGGCTGGAAACACCATATATTTT.

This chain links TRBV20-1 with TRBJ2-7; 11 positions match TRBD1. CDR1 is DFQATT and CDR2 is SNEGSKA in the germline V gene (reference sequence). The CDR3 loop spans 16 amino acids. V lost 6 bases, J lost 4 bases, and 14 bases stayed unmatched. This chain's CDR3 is CSATSPGTGGRYEQYF. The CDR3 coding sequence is TGCAGTGCCACTAGTCCCGGGACAGGGGGGAGATACGAGCAGTACTTC.

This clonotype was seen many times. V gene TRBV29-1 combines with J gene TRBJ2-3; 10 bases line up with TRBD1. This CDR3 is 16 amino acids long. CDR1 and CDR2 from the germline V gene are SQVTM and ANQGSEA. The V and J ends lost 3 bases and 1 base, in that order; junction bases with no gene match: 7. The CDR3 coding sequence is TGCAGCGTTGAGCACGACAGGGGGCTCGGCACAGATACGCAGTATTTT. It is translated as CSVEHDRGLGTDTQYF.

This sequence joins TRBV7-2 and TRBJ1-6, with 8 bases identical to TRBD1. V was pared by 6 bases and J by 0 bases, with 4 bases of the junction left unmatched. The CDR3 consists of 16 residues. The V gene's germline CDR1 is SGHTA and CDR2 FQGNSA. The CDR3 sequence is CASRPGGSSYNSPLHF. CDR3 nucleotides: TGTGCCAGCAGACCAGGGGGCAGCTCCTATAATTCACCCCTCCACTTT.

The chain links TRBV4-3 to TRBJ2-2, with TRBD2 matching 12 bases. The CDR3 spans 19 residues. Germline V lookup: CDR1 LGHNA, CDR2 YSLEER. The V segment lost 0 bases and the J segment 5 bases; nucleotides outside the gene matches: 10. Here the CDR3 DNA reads TGCGCCAGCAGCCAAGATTGGGCTAGCGGGGGGGCCAGGACCGGGGAGCTGTTTTTT. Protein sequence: CASSQDWASGGARTGELFF.

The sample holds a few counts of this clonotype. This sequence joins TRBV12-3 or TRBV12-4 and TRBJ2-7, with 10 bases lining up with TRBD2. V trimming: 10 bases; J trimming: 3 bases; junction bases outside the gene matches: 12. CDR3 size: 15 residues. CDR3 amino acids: CAIRVGTSVNYEQYF. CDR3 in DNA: TGTGCCATCAGAGTGGGGACTAGCGTCAACTACGAGCAGTACTTC.

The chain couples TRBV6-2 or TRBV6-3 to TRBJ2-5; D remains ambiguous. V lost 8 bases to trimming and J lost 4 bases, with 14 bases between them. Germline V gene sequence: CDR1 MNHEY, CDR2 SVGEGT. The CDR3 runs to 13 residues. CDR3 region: CASFSQPGETQYF. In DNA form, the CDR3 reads TGTGCCAGCTTCTCGCAACCAGGAGAGACCCAGTACTTC.

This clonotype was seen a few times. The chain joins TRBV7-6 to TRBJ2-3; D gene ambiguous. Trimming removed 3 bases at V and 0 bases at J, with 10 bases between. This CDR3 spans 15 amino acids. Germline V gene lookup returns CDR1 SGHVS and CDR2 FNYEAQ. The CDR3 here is CASSLESTSTDTQYF. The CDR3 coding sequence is TGTGCCAGCAGCTTGGAGAGCACTAGCACAGATACGCAGTATTTT. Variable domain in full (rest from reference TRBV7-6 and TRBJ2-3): GAGVSQSPRYKVTKRGQDVALRCDPISGHVSLYWYRQALGQGPEFLTYFNYEAQQDKSGLPNDRFSAERPEGSISTLTIQRTEQRDSAMYRCASSLESTSTDTQYFGPGTRLTVL.

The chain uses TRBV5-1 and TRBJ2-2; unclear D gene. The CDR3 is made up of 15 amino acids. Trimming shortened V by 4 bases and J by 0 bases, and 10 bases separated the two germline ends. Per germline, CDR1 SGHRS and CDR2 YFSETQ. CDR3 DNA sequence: TGCGCCAGCAGCCCCATGGTATCGAACACCGGGGAGCTGTTTTTT. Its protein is CASSPMVSNTGELFF.

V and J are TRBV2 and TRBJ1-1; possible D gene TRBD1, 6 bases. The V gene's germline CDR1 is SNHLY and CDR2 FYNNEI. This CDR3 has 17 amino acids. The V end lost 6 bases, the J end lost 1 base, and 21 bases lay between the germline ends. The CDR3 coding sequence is TGTGCCAGCAGAACAGGGCCCCCATCCAATAGGAACACTGAAGCTTTCTTT. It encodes CASRTGPPSNRNTEAFF.

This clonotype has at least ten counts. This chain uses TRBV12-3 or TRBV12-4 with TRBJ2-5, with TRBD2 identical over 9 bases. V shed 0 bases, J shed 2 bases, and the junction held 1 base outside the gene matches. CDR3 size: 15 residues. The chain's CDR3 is CASSLASGGQETQYF. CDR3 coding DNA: TGTGCCAGCAGTTTAGCTAGCGGGGGTCAAGAGACCCAGTACTTC.